Listed here is a single T cell receptor (beta chain). What it binds is not known. Investigators merged groups given second doses at roughly 4 or roughly 12 weeks. TCRdb's table, derived via immunoSEQ multiplex PCR, lists solely in-frame clones and lacks some. The table includes just under 150,000 clones, 86% detected once. This specimen comes from a study of T cell responses to AZD1222 COVID-19 vaccine. The study, taken as a whole, reports: Targets within unmutated variant regions were reportedly found for nearly half of spike-specific TCRs. Donors in the cohort were predominantly white British and more often female, and clonal diversity was possibly underestimated.

The sequencing here drew on peripheral blood, taken 28 days after the second AZD1222 dose. This sequence was found in an adult who received the AZD1222 COVID-19 vaccine.

The CDR3 protein is CASSVVSGAEDTQYF. CDR3 DNA sequence: TGTGCCAGCAGCGTGGTGTCGGGAGCGGAAGATACGCAGTATTTT. The chain is built from TRBV3-1 (or the pseudogene TRBV3-2) and TRBJ2-3; maybe TRBD2 (6 bases). This CDR3 comprises 15 residues. The germline V gene has CDR1 LGHDT and CDR2 YNNKEL (reference sequence). The V end was cut by 5 bases, the J end by 5 bases, with 17 bases between.